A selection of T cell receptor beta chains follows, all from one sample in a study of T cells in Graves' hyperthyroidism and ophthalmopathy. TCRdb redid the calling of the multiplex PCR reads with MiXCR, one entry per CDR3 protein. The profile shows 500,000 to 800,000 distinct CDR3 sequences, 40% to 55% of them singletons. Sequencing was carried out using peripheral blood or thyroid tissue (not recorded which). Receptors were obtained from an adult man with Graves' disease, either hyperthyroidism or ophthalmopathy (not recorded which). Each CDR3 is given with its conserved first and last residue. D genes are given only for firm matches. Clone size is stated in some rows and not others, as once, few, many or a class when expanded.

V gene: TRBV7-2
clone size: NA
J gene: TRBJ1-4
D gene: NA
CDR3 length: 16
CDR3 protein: CASSLGKGRENEKLFF
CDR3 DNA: TGTGCCAGCAGCTTAGGAAAGGGCAGAGAGAATGAAAAACTGTTTTTT

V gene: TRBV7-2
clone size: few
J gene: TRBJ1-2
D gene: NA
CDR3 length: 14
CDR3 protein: CASSQAKGLDGYTF
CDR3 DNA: TGTGCCAGCAGCCAAGCAAAGGGGCTCGATGGCTACACCTTC

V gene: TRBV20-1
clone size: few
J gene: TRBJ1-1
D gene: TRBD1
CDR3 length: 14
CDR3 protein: CSARAGQGNTEAFF
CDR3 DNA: TGCAGTGCTAGGGCCGGACAGGGGAACACTGAAGCTTTCTTT

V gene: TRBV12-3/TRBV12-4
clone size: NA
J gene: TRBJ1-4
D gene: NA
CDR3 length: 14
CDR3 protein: CASSPRQDYEKLFF
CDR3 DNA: TGTGCCAGCAGCCCCAGACAGGATTATGAAAAACTGTTTTTT

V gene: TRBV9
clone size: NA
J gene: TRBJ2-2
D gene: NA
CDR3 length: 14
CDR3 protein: CASSAYRDTGELFF
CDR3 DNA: TGTGCCAGCAGCGCATACAGGGACACCGGGGAGCTGTTTTTT

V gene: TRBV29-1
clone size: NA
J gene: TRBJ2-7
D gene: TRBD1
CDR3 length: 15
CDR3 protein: CSVEQGALNPYEQYF
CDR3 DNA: TGCAGCGTCGAACAGGGGGCACTAAACCCCTACGAGCAGTACTTC

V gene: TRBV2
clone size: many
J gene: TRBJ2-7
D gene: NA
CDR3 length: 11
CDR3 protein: CASSAQNEQYF
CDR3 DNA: TGTGCCAGCAGCGCCCAGAACGAGCAGTACTTC

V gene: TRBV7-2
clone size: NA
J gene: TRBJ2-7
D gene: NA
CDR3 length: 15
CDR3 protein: CASSPEGESHYEQYF
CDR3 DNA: TGTGCCAGCAGCCCGGAAGGGGAATCTCACTACGAGCAGTACTTC

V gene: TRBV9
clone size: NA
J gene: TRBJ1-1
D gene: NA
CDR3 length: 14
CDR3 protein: CASNVEATLTEAFF
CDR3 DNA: TGTGCCAGCAACGTGGAGGCTACCCTGACTGAAGCTTTCTTT

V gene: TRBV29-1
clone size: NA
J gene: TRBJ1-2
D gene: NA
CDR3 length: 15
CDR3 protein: CSVVGSTDSNYGYTF
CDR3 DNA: TGCAGCGTTGTTGGATCGACAGATTCTAACTATGGCTACACCTTC

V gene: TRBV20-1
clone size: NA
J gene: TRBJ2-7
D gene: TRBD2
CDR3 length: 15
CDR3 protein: CSARTAFGGTYEQYF
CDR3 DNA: TGCAGTGCTAGGACCGCCTTCGGGGGGACCTACGAGCAGTACTTC

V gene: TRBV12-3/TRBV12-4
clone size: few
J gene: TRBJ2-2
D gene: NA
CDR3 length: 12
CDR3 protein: CASRDNPGELFF
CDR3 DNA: TGTGCCAGCAGGGACAATCCCGGGGAGCTGTTTTTT

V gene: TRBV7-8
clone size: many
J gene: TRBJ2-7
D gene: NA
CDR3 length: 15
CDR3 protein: CASSPFQGPTYEQYF
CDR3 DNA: TGTGCCAGCAGCCCCTTCCAGGGGCCCACCTACGAGCAGTACTTC

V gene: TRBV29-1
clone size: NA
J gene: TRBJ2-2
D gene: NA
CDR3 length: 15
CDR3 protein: CSVGQSSGNTGELFF
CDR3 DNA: TGCAGCGTCGGGCAGTCCTCTGGAAACACCGGGGAGCTGTTTTTT

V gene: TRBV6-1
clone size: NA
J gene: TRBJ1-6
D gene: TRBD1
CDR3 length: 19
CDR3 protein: CASSALQGAVSSYNSPLHF
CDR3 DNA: TGTGCCAGCAGTGCATTACAGGGGGCGGTAAGCTCCTATAATTCACCCCTCCACTTT

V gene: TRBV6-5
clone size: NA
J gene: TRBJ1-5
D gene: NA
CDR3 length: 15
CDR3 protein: CASSAWGHSNQPQHF
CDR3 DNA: TGTGCCAGCAGTGCCTGGGGACATAGCAATCAGCCCCAGCATTTT

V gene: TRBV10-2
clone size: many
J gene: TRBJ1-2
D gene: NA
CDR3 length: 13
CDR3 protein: CASSVIANYGYTF
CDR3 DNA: TGCGCCAGCAGTGTAATCGCCAACTATGGCTACACCTTC